These T cell receptor beta chains were read from a single sample in a study of blood T cells in healthy people across ages. Each CDR3 protein is one row after TCRdb ran MiXCR on the 5' RACE reads. The data contain some 900,000 distinct CDR3 sequences, roughly 50% of them seen just once; the ten biggest clones take up around an eighth. Input material: blood. Receptors originate from a young man in good health. CDR3s include the opening cysteine and the closing phenylalanine or tryptophan. D genes are given only for firm matches. Part of the rows lack a size; the others show once, few, many or a class for expanded clones.

CDR3: CASSKESGQGKNTIYF
DNA: TGTGCCAGCAGCAAAGAGTCTGGACAGGGAAAAAACACCATATATTTT
size: .
D: .
J: TRBJ1-3
V: TRBV21-1

CDR3: CASTLIPDRGTYNEQFF
DNA: TGCGCCAGCACCCTCATCCCCGACAGAGGTACCTACAATGAGCAGTTCTTC
size: .
D: .
J: TRBJ2-1
V: TRBV5-1

CDR3: CASETGTVDYEQYF
DNA: TGTGCTAGTGAAACTGGGACAGTAGACTACGAGCAGTACTTC
size: many
D: TRBD1
J: TRBJ2-7
V: TRBV12-5

CDR3: CASSYRTGRLEQYF
DNA: TGTGCCAGCAGTTACCGGACAGGTCGTCTCGAGCAGTACTTC
size: many
D: TRBD1
J: TRBJ2-7
V: TRBV6-2/TRBV6-3

CDR3: CASSQGGSAITQYF
DNA: TGTGCCAGCAGCCAAGGTGGCTCCGCGATAACGCAGTATTTT
size: few
D: .
J: TRBJ2-3
V: TRBV3-1

CDR3: CASSPSGGWNNEQFF
DNA: TGTGCCAGCAGCCCAAGCGGGGGGTGGAACAATGAGCAGTTCTTC
size: .
D: TRBD2
J: TRBJ2-1
V: TRBV6-2/TRBV6-3

CDR3: CASSFNLRQGGYEQYF
DNA: TGCGCCAGCAGCTTCAACCTAAGGCAGGGAGGATACGAGCAGTACTTC
size: few
D: .
J: TRBJ2-7
V: TRBV5-1

CDR3: CASSWTVTDAKNIQYF
DNA: TGCGCCAGCAGCTGGACTGTCACAGATGCCAAAAACATTCAGTACTTC
size: .
D: .
J: TRBJ2-4
V: TRBV5-1

CDR3: CASSQEVGTAYGYNSPLHF
DNA: TGTGCCAGCAGCCAAGAAGTTGGGACCGCGTATGGGTATAATTCACCCCTCCACTTT
size: few
D: .
J: TRBJ1-6
V: TRBV14

CDR3: CASSLMGFSYNEQFF
DNA: TGTGCCAGCAGCTTAATGGGGTTCTCCTACAATGAGCAGTTCTTC
size: .
D: .
J: TRBJ2-1
V: TRBV7-9

CDR3: CASSSRGRAEAFF
DNA: TGTGCCAGCAGCTCTCGAGGGAGGGCTGAAGCTTTCTTT
size: few
D: .
J: TRBJ1-1
V: TRBV7-8

CDR3: CSVTKLRDRGVGYNEQYF
DNA: TGCAGCGTCACTAAACTCCGGGACAGGGGTGTAGGCTACAATGAGCAGTACTTC
size: .
D: TRBD1
J: TRBJ2-5
V: TRBV29-1

CDR3: CASSPGGPPGEKLFF
DNA: TGTGCCAGCAGCCCGGGGGGGCCCCCAGGTGAAAAACTGTTTTTT
size: .
D: .
J: TRBJ1-4
V: TRBV6-5

CDR3: CASSPTFGQGILAYEQYF
DNA: TGCGCCAGCAGCCCGACTTTCGGACAGGGTATCCTCGCCTACGAGCAGTACTTC
size: few
D: TRBD1
J: TRBJ2-7
V: TRBV5-1

CDR3: CASSLQAVEQYF
DNA: TGTGCCAGCAGTTTACAGGCGGTCGAGCAGTACTTC
size: few
D: .
J: TRBJ2-7
V: TRBV6-2/TRBV6-3

CDR3: CASGPPGTSGGKWYEQYF
DNA: TGTGCTAGTGGCCCTCCTGGGACTAGCGGGGGGAAATGGTACGAGCAGTACTTC
size: .
D: TRBD2
J: TRBJ2-7
V: TRBV12-5

CDR3: CASSLFADGYTF
DNA: TGTGCCAGCAGCTTATTCGCGGATGGCTACACCTTC
size: many
D: .
J: TRBJ1-2
V: TRBV7-2

CDR3: CASSVDSPNTIYF
DNA: TGCGCCAGCAGCGTGGACTCCCCGAACACCATATATTTT
size: .
D: .
J: TRBJ1-3
V: TRBV5-1

CDR3: CASSTRQGADTQYF
DNA: TGTGCCAGCAGTACAAGACAGGGGGCAGATACGCAGTATTTT
size: .
D: TRBD1
J: TRBJ2-3
V: TRBV12-3/TRBV12-4

CDR3: CASSSPTSRGETQYF
DNA: TGTGCCAGCAGTTCCCCCACAAGTCGGGGAGAGACCCAGTACTTC
size: few
D: .
J: TRBJ2-5
V: TRBV6-5

CDR3: CASSPGDTLSNNEQYF
DNA: TGCGCCAGCAGCCCGGGGGACACACTTTCCAACAATGAGCAGTACTTC
size: few
D: .
J: TRBJ2-7
V: TRBV4-1

CDR3: CASSWGTTYGANVLTF
DNA: TGTGCCAGCAGCTGGGGGACAACCTATGGGGCCAACGTCCTGACTTTC
size: many
D: .
J: TRBJ2-6
V: TRBV11-3

CDR3: CASSLSTSVVYEQYF
DNA: TGCGCCAGCAGCTTGTCGACCTCTGTAGTCTACGAGCAGTACTTC
size: few
D: .
J: TRBJ2-7
V: TRBV5-1

CDR3: CASSYGGVGETQYF
DNA: TGTGCCAGCAGTTATGGGGGGGTGGGAGAGACCCAGTACTTC
size: .
D: TRBD2
J: TRBJ2-5
V: TRBV6-5

CDR3: CASSGTGTADQPQHF
DNA: TGTGCCAGCTCAGGGACCGGGACTGCGGATCAGCCCCAGCATTTT
size: few
D: .
J: TRBJ1-5
V: TRBV6-1

CDR3: CASSRTSGEEGNEQFF
DNA: TGTGCCAGCAGTCGGACTAGCGGGGAAGAGGGGAATGAGCAGTTCTTC
size: .
D: TRBD2
J: TRBJ2-1
V: TRBV6-2/TRBV6-3

CDR3: CASSLGTARGDEQYF
DNA: TGTGCCAGCAGTTTAGGGACGGCCCGCGGGGACGAGCAGTACTTC
size: .
D: .
J: TRBJ2-7
V: TRBV28

CDR3: CASSDTYNNEQFF
DNA: TGTGCCAGCAGTGACACATATAACAATGAGCAGTTCTTC
size: .
D: .
J: TRBJ2-1
V: TRBV6-2/TRBV6-3

CDR3: CASSVTGGSGYEQYF
DNA: TGTGCCAGCAGCGTAACAGGGGGCTCCGGTTACGAGCAGTACTTC
size: .
D: TRBD1
J: TRBJ2-7
V: TRBV7-8

CDR3: CASGSGSGQGAKGYTF
DNA: TGTGCCAGCGGTTCCGGGTCGGGACAGGGGGCAAAAGGCTACACCTTC
size: .
D: TRBD1
J: TRBJ1-2
V: TRBV12-3/TRBV12-4

CDR3: CASSVATGSHEQYF
DNA: TGTGCCAGCAGCGTAGCTACTGGATCACACGAGCAGTACTTC
size: few
D: .
J: TRBJ2-7
V: TRBV9

CDR3: CATAGSSWSSYNEQFF
DNA: TGTGCCACCGCCGGGAGCAGTTGGAGCTCCTACAATGAGCAGTTCTTC
size: .
D: .
J: TRBJ2-1
V: TRBV27

CDR3: CASSLTAGATPLHF
DNA: TGTGCCAGCAGCTTAACCGCCGGGGCCACACCCCTCCACTTT
size: .
D: .
J: TRBJ1-6
V: TRBV7-2

CDR3: CASSLAEVPSTDTQYF
DNA: TGCGCCAGCAGCTTGGCCGAGGTTCCCAGCACAGATACGCAGTATTTT
size: few
D: .
J: TRBJ2-3
V: TRBV5-1

CDR3: CASSVSNRQYF
DNA: TGTGCCAGCAGTGTCTCAAACCGGCAGTACTTC
size: .
D: .
J: TRBJ2-7
V: TRBV2

CDR3: CASSSIDRNYGYTF
DNA: TGTGCCAGCAGCTCCATCGACAGGAACTATGGCTACACCTTC
size: few
D: .
J: TRBJ1-2
V: TRBV5-6

CDR3: CASSREGGPGWGTEAFF
DNA: TGTGCCAGCAGCCGGGAGGGGGGACCAGGGTGGGGCACTGAAGCTTTCTTT
size: .
D: .
J: TRBJ1-1
V: TRBV9

CDR3: CASSLVPAFFYEQYF
DNA: TGCGCCAGCAGCTTGGTACCGGCCTTCTTCTACGAGCAGTACTTC
size: .
D: .
J: TRBJ2-7
V: TRBV5-1

CDR3: CASSPNRDGVSGNTIYF
DNA: TGTGCCAGCTCACCTAATCGGGACGGGGTCTCTGGAAACACCATATATTTT
size: .
D: .
J: TRBJ1-3
V: TRBV18

CDR3: CASSAKDIRNTEAFF
DNA: TGTGCCAGCAGTGCGAAGGACATCAGGAACACTGAAGCTTTCTTT
size: .
D: .
J: TRBJ1-1
V: TRBV2

CDR3: CASSEGPDLGSYEQYF
DNA: TGTGCCAGCAGTGAGGGCCCAGACTTGGGCTCCTACGAGCAGTACTTC
size: .
D: .
J: TRBJ2-7
V: TRBV6-1

CDR3: CASSFLQGRHTEAFF
DNA: TGTGCCAGCAGCTTCCTACAGGGGCGACACACTGAAGCTTTCTTT
size: .
D: TRBD1
J: TRBJ1-1
V: TRBV11-2

CDR3: CSARVGAVAGPTDTQYF
DNA: TGCAGTGCTAGAGTAGGGGCGGTAGCGGGGCCCACAGATACGCAGTATTTT
size: .
D: TRBD2
J: TRBJ2-3
V: TRBV20-1

CDR3: CAGSTGWQETQYF
DNA: TGTGCCGGCAGTACAGGGTGGCAAGAGACCCAGTACTTC
size: .
D: .
J: TRBJ2-5
V: TRBV12-3/TRBV12-4

CDR3: CASSLDRETPHKQYF
DNA: TGTGCCAGCAGCTTAGACAGGGAAACCCCCCACAAGCAGTACTTC
size: .
D: .
J: TRBJ2-7
V: TRBV7-2

CDR3: CSASLESLGNEKLFF
DNA: TGCAGTGCTAGTCTCGAGTCCCTGGGAAATGAAAAACTGTTTTTT
size: few
D: .
J: TRBJ1-4
V: TRBV20-1

CDR3: CASSHRRGQGGTDTQYF
DNA: TGTGCCAGCAGCCACCGTAGGGGACAGGGGGGCACAGATACGCAGTATTTT
size: .
D: TRBD1
J: TRBJ2-3
V: TRBV3-1

CDR3: CASSPGLESTDTQYF
DNA: TGTGCCAGCAGCCCTGGACTAGAGAGCACAGATACGCAGTATTTT
size: few
D: TRBD2
J: TRBJ2-3
V: TRBV3-1

CDR3: CASSQISFTSGGKFGEQYF
DNA: TGTGCCAGCAGCCAAATTTCGTTCACTAGCGGGGGTAAATTTGGCGAGCAGTACTTC
size: few
D: TRBD2
J: TRBJ2-7
V: TRBV7-2

CDR3: CASSQDRPGGIRNQPQHF
DNA: TGCGCCAGCAGCCAAGATCGGCCAGGGGGAATAAGAAATCAGCCCCAGCATTTT
size: .
D: TRBD1
J: TRBJ1-5
V: TRBV4-1

CDR3: CASSLGMERASYEQYF
DNA: TGTGCCAGCAGCTTAGGGATGGAAAGGGCATCCTACGAGCAGTACTTC
size: .
D: .
J: TRBJ2-7
V: TRBV7-9

CDR3: CASSLEGARYNEQFF
DNA: TGCGCCAGCAGCTTGGAGGGGGCGCGCTACAATGAGCAGTTCTTC
size: few
D: TRBD1
J: TRBJ2-1
V: TRBV5-1

CDR3: CASSPPGQGNTKNIQYF
DNA: TGTGCCAGCAGCCCCCCGGGACAGGGTAATACCAAAAACATTCAGTACTTC
size: many
D: TRBD1
J: TRBJ2-4
V: TRBV7-2

CDR3: CASSLGQGFDEQYF
DNA: TGTGCCAGCAGCCTAGGGCAGGGCTTTGACGAGCAGTACTTC
size: few
D: .
J: TRBJ2-7
V: TRBV28

CDR3: CASSSDKNIQYF
DNA: TGTGCCAGCAGTTCGGACAAAAACATTCAGTACTTC
size: .
D: .
J: TRBJ2-4
V: TRBV6-5

CDR3: CASSLSGPLFYGYTF
DNA: TGTGCCAGCAGCTTGTCCGGACCACTCTTCTATGGCTACACCTTC
size: few
D: .
J: TRBJ1-2
V: TRBV5-6

CDR3: CASSQYAANTEAFF
DNA: TGTGCCAGCTCACAATATGCCGCGAACACTGAAGCTTTCTTT
size: .
D: .
J: TRBJ1-1
V: TRBV18

CDR3: CAWSKNSGANVLTF
DNA: TGTGCCTGGAGTAAGAACTCTGGGGCCAACGTCCTGACTTTC
size: .
D: .
J: TRBJ2-6
V: TRBV30

CDR3: CVSSALKRGGADTQYF
DNA: TGTGTCAGCAGCGCCCTAAAGCGGGGGGGCGCGGATACGCAGTATTTT
size: .
D: TRBD2
J: TRBJ2-3
V: TRBV9